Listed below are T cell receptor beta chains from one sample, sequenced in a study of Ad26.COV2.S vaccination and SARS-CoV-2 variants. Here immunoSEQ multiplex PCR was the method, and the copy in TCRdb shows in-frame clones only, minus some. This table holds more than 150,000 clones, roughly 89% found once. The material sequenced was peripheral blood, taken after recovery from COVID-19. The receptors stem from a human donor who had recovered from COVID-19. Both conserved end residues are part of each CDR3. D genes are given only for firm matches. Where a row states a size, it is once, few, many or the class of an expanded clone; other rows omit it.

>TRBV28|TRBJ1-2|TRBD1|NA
TGTGCCAGCAGAGAGCAGGGGGGTTTGAACTATGGCTACACCTTC
CASREQGGLNYGYTF
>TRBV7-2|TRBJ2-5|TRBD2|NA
TGTGCCAGCAGCTTAGCTGTAGCGGGGGGGGTCACTCAAGAGACCCAGTACTTC
CASSLAVAGGVTQETQYF
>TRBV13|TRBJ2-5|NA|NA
TGTGCCAGCAGCTTAGAAACAGGTCCAGAGACCCAGTACTTC
CASSLETGPETQYF
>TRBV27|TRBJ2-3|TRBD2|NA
TGTGCCAGCAGTTTCGAAGCGGGGGTTACGCAGTATTTT
CASSFEAGVTQYF
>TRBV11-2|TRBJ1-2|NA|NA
TGTGCCAGCAGCAAGGACAGCACGAACCCTTATAGCTACACCTTC
CASSKDSTNPYSYTF
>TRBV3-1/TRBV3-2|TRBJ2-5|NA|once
TGTGCCAGCAGCCAAAACAGGGAGGGAGAGACCCAGTACTTC
CASSQNREGETQYF
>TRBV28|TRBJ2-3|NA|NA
TGTGCCAGCAGCCGCCAACAGACAGATACGCAGTATTTT
CASSRQQTDTQYF
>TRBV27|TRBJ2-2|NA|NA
TGTGCCAGCAGTACGAACACCGGGGAGCTGTTTTTT
CASSTNTGELFF
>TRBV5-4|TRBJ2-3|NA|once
TGTGCCAGCAGCTTGTCCGACACAGATACGCAGTATTTT
CASSLSDTDTQYF
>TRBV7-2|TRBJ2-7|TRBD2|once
TGTGCCAGCAGCTTAGCGCCTAGCGGGGGAATCTACGAGCAGTACTTC
CASSLAPSGGIYEQYF
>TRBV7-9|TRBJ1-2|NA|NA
TGTGCCAGCAGCTTAGGGGCAGGTGCTAACTATGGCTACACCTTC
CASSLGAGANYGYTF
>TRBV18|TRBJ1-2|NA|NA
TGTGCCAGCTCACCGGGAGGGAGTCAGTTTATAAGCTATGGCTACACCTTC
CASSPGGSQFISYGYTF
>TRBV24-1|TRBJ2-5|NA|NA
TGTGCCACCGCCGACGGGAGTCGAGAGACCCAGTACTTC
CATADGSRETQYF
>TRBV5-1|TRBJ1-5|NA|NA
TGCGCCAGCAGCTTGAGGGGGGAGGACAATCAGCCCCAGCATTTT
CASSLRGEDNQPQHF
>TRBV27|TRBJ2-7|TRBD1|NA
TGTGCCAGCAGTATAACAGGGGCCCCGTCCTACGAGCAGTACTTC
CASSITGAPSYEQYF
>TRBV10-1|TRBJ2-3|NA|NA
TGCGCCAGCAGGTCCCGAAGGGCGCCGGTCACAGATACGCAGTATTTT
CASRSRRAPVTDTQYF
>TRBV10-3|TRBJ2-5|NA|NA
TGTGCCATCAGTGTCTTTGGAGAGACCCAGTACTTC
CAISVFGETQYF
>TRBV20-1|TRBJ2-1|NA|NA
TGCAGTGCTAGTCCGATCAATGAGCAGTTCTTC
CSASPINEQFF
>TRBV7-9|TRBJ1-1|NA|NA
TGTGCCAGCAGCTTGCAGGGGCTGGGGACTGAAGCTTTCTTT
CASSLQGLGTEAFF
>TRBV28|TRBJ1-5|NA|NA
TGTGCCATCGTCGTTAGGCCTCGGAACCAGCCCCAGCATTTT
CAIVVRPRNQPQHF
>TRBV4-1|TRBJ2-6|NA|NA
TGCGCCAGCAGCCAAGTGGGGAGCCTCGGGGCCAACGTCCTGACTTTC
CASSQVGSLGANVLTF
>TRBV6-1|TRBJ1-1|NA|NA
TGTGCCAGCAGTGAAGCGGGGACCAGAGCTTTCTTT
CASSEAGTRAFF
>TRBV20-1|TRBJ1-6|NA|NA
TGCAGTGCTAGTGATGGTTCACCCCTCCACTTT
CSASDGSPLHF
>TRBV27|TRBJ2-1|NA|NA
TGTGCCAGCAGTTTAGGGCTAGGTATCTTCAATGAGCAGTTCTTC
CASSLGLGIFNEQFF
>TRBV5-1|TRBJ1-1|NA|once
TGCGCCAGCAGCCGCGAGGAGGACACTGAAGCTTTCTTT
CASSREEDTEAFF
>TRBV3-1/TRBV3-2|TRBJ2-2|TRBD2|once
TGTGCCAGCAGCCCACTAGCGGGAGGGGCCCAGGGCGGGGAGCTGTTTTTT
CASSPLAGGAQGGELFF
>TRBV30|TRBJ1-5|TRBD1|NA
TGTGCCTGGAGTTACAGGGGGAATCAGCCCCAGCATTTT
CAWSYRGNQPQHF
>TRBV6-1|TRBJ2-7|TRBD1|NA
TGTGCCAGCAGTGTTTCCGGGACAGGACCCTACGAGCAGTACTTC
CASSVSGTGPYEQYF